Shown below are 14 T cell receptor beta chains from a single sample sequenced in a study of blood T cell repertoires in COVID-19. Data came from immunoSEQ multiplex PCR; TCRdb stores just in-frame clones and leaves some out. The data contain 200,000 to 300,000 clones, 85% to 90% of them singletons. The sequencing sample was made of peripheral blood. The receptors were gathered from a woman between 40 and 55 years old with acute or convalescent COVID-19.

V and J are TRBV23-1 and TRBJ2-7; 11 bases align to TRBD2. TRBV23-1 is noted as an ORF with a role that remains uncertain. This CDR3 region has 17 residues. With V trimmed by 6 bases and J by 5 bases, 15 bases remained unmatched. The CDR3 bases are TGCGCCAGCAGGAATTGGCCTCTACTAGCGGGGGAGAACGAGCAGTACGTC. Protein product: CASRNWPLLAGENEQYV.

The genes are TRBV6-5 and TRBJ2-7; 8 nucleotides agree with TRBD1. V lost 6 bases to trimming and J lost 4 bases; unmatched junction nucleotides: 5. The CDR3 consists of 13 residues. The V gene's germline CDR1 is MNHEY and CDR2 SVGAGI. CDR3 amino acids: CASRTGDLYEQYV. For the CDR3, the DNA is TGTGCCAGCAGGACAGGGGACCTTTACGAGCAGTACGTC.

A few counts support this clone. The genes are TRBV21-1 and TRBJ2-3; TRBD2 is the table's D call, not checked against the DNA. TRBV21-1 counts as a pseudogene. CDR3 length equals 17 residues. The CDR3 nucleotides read TGTGCCAGCAGCAAAGCTGGGACTAGCGGGGGAACAGATACGCAGTATTTT. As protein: CASSKAGTSGGTDTQYF.

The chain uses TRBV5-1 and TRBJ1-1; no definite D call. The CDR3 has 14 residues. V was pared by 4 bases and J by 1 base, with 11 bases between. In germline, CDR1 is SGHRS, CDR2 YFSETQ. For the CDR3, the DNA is TGCGCCAGCAGCCCGGTAGGGAGGAACACTGAAGCTTTCTTT. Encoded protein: CASSPVGRNTEAFF.

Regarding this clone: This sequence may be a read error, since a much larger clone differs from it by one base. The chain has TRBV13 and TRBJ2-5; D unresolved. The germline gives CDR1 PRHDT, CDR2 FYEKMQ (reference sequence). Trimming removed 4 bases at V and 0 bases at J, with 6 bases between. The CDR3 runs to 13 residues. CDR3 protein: CASSSPHQETQYF. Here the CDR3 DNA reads TGTGCCAGCAGCTCTCCCCACCAAGAGACCCAGTACTTC. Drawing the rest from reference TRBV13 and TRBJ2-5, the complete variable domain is AAGVIQSPRHLIKEKRETATLKCYPIPRHDTVYWYQQGPGQDPQFLISFYEKMQSDKGSIPDRFSAQQFSDYHSELNMSSLELGDSALYFCASSSPHQETQYFGPGTRLLVL.

Here the CDR3 DNA reads TGTGCCAGCAGTGAAGCGCTCGAGGGGGGGGAAGAAGAGCAGTTCTTC. Its protein is CASSEALEGGEEEQFF. The rearrangement joins TRBV2 to TRBJ2-1; possibly TRBD2 for D (7 bases). Germline V lookup: CDR1 SNHLY, CDR2 FYNNEI. The CDR3 covers 16 residues. The V gene lost 0 bases and the J gene lost 10 bases, with 19 bases spanning the gap.

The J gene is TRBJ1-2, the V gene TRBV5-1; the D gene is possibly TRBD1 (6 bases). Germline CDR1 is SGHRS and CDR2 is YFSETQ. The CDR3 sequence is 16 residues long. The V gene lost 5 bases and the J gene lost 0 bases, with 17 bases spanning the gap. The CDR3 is CASRARWTATNYGYTF. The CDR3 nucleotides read TGCGCCAGCAGAGCTCGTTGGACAGCAACTAACTATGGCTACACCTTC. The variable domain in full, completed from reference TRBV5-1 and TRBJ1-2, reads KAGVTQTPRYLIKTRGQQVTLSCSPISGHRSVSWYQQTPGQGLQFLFEYFSETQRNKGNFPGRFSGRQFSNSRSEMNVSTLELGDSALYLCASRARWTATNYGYTFGSGTRLTVV.

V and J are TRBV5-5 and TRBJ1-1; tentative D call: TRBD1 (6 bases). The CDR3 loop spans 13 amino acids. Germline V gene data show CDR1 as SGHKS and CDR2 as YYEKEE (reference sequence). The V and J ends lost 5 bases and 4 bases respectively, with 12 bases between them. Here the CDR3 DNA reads TGTGCCAGCAGTGGTCCAGGGGTCACTGAAGCTTTCTTT. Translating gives CASSGPGVTEAFF.

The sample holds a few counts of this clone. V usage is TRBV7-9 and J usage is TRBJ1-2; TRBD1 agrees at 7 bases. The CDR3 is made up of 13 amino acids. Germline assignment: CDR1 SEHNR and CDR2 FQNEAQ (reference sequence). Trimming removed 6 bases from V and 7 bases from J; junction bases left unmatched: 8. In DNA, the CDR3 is TGTGCCAGCAGAAACAACAGGGGACGTGGCTACACCTTC. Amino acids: CASRNNRGRGYTF.

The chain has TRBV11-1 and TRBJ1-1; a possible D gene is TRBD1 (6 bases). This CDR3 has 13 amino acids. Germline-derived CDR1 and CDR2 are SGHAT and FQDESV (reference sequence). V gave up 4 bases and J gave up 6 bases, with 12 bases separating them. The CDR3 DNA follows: TGTGCCAGCAGCTCTACAGGGTTTTCTGAAGCTTTCTTT. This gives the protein CASSSTGFSEAFF.

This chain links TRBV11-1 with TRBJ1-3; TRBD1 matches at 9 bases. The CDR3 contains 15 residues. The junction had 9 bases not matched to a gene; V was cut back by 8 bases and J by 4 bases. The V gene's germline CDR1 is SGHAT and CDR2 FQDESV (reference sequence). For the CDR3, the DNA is TGTGCCAGCGCGTCCGGGACAGGGACCGGAAACACCATATATTTT. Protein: CASASGTGTGNTIYF.

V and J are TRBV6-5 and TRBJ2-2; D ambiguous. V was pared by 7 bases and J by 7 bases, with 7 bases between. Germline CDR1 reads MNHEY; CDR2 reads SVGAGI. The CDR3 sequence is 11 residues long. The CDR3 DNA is TGTGCCAGCACCCAAAACGGGGAGCTGTTTTTT. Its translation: CASTQNGELFF.

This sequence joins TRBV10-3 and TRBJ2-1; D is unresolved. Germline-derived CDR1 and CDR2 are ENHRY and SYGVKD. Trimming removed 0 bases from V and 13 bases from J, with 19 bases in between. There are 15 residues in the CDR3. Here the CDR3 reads CAISESRGSNSGQFF. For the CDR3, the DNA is TGTGCCATCAGTGAGTCTAGAGGCTCCAACTCCGGACAGTTCTTC.

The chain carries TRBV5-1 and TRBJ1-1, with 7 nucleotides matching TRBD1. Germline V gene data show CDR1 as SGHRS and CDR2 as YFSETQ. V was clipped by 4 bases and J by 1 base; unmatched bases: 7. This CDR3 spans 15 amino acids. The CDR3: CASSPLGQANTEAFF. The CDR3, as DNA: TGCGCCAGCAGCCCCCTCGGACAGGCGAACACTGAAGCTTTCTTT.